The 14 T cell receptor beta chains given below trace back to one sample, sequenced in a study of blood T cells in healthy people across ages. A J-beta primer mix and a sample-barcoded 5' primer were used in a second PCR of roughly 7 to 12 cycles. MiXCR was run by TCRdb on the 5' RACE reads, yielding one entry per CDR3 protein. The sample holds more than 700,000 distinct CDR3 sequences, around 50% seen once. Sequencing was carried out using blood. The receptors stem from a man older than 75 in good health.

J is TRBJ2-4 and V is TRBV5-1, with D possibly matching TRBD1 (6 bases). The closer fit of TRBJ2-5 to the DNA end suggests the J call may be wrong. CDR3 length equals 15 residues. Germline CDR1 reads SGHRS; CDR2 reads YFSETQ. CDR3 in amino acids: CASSWVAGELETQYF. As DNA, the CDR3 is TGCGCCAGCAGCTGGGTGGCAGGGGAGCTGGAGACCCAGTACTTC.

The CDR3 sequence is CASSESWRTDYSPLHF. Here the CDR3 DNA reads TGTGCCAGCAGTGAAAGTTGGCGGACAGACTATTCACCCCTCCACTTT. The chain is built from TRBV2 and TRBJ1-6; a weak D match, TRBD1 (6 bases). The CDR3 sequence is 16 residues long. Trimming took off 2 bases at V and 8 bases at J, with 16 bases between the two ends. Germline-derived CDR1 and CDR2 are SNHLY and FYNNEI.

In this sample, this clonotype turned up once. This chain uses TRBV6-5 with TRBJ2-7; 9 bases are shared with TRBD2. From germline, CDR1 is MNHEY and CDR2 SVGAGI. V shed 5 bases and J 2 bases; nucleotides not matched to a gene: 7. The CDR3 length is 15 residues. The CDR3 loop is CASSPAAGGTYEQYF. CDR3 nucleotide sequence: TGTGCCAGCAGTCCAGCAGCGGGGGGAACCTACGAGCAGTACTTC.

The chain employs TRBV9 and TRBJ1-1; TRBD1 might be the D (6 bases). The V and J ends lost 1 base and 2 bases respectively, with 9 bases between them. Germline V lookup: CDR1 SGDLS, CDR2 YYNGEE. The CDR3 covers 14 residues. The CDR3 loop reads CASSVQQGNTEAFF. The CDR3 nucleotides are TGTGCCAGCAGCGTACAACAGGGCAACACTGAAGCTTTCTTT.

This clonotype has at least ten counts. The chain is built from TRBV20-1 and TRBJ2-3; 10 positions match TRBD2. Germline CDR1 DFQATT, CDR2 SNEGSKA (reference sequence). The CDR3 spans 15 residues. The J segment lost 4 bases and the V segment lost 3 bases, leaving 7 bases of the junction unmatched. The CDR3 reads CSASTSGIGADTQYF. DNA of the CDR3: TGCAGTGCTAGTACTAGCGGGATAGGGGCAGATACGCAGTATTTT.

The rearrangement joins TRBV20-1 to TRBJ2-3; TRBD2 might be the D (6 bases). The germline gives CDR1 DFQATT, CDR2 SNEGSKA (reference sequence). Between the trimmed V and J ends, which lost 3 bases and 7 bases, there was a span of 20 bases. The CDR3 contains 15 residues. CDR3 amino acids: CSASSTSTPRYTQYF. The CDR3 coding sequence is TGCAGTGCTAGCTCAACTAGCACACCAAGATATACGCAGTATTTT.

The sample holds a few counts of this clonotype. This sequence joins TRBV6-5 and TRBJ2-3; 11 bases line up with TRBD2. The CDR3 is 15 amino acids. Germline V gene lookup returns CDR1 MNHEY and CDR2 SVGAGI. Trimming took 5 bases from V and 3 from J; bases not matched to a gene: 4. CDR3 nucleotide sequence: TGTGCCAGCAGTCAGTCTAGCGGGAGGACAGATACGCAGTATTTT. Protein sequence: CASSQSSGRTDTQYF.

In its sample, this clonotype was seen a few times. The rearrangement uses TRBV6-2 or TRBV6-3 and TRBJ2-5; D may be TRBD1 or TRBD2 (5 bases each). This CDR3 region has 13 residues. The germline CDR1 and CDR2 sequences are MNHEY and SVGEGT. V lost 6 bases and J lost 4, with 12 bases in between. CDR3: CASSLTRGETQYF. The CDR3 DNA reads TGTGCCAGCAGCCTCACTAGGGGAGAGACCCAGTACTTC.

The CDR3 sequence: CASSLTGRSSTDTQYF. The CDR3 DNA reads as TGTGCCAGCTCTCTGACAGGGAGGTCTAGCACAGATACGCAGTATTTT. This rearrangement joins TRBV18 to TRBJ2-3; perhaps TRBD1 as D (7 bases). Trimming took 6 bases from V and 0 from J, leaving 16 bases between them. The CDR3 contains 16 residues. From germline, CDR1 is KGHSH and CDR2 LQKENI.

This clonotype turned up a few times. The rearrangement uses TRBV5-1 and TRBJ2-7, with 9 positions matching TRBD1. Germline CDR1 is SGHRS and CDR2 is YFSETQ. V shed 0 bases and J 0 bases; nucleotides not matched to a gene: 13. The CDR3 length is 19 residues. CDR3 in amino acids: CASSLGVLIRDRDSYEQYF. For the CDR3, the DNA is TGCGCCAGCAGCTTGGGCGTTTTAATCCGGGACAGGGACTCCTACGAGCAGTACTTC.

This clonotype showed up just a few times. The rearrangement uses TRBV6-6 and TRBJ2-7; the match to TRBD2 covers 8 bases. The CDR3 contains 15 residues. The V gene end was trimmed by 4 bases and the J gene end by 3 bases; junction bases not matched to a gene: 8. Germline V gene data show CDR1 as MNHNY and CDR2 as SVGAGI (reference sequence). As DNA, the CDR3 is TGTGCCAGCAGTTGGGCCGGGACTAGACTCTACGAGCAGTACTTC. This sequence encodes CASSWAGTRLYEQYF.

The gene calls are TRBV5-1 and TRBJ1-2; TRBD1 matches at 12 bases. The junction had 6 bases not matched to a gene; V was cut back by 4 bases and J by 8 bases. The CDR3 has 14 residues. The germline V gene has CDR1 SGHRS and CDR2 YFSETQ. The CDR3 loop is CASSTGQGAIGYTF. In DNA, the CDR3 is TGCGCCAGCAGCACGGGACAGGGGGCGATCGGCTACACCTTC.

Written as DNA, the CDR3 is TGTGCCAGCAGTTATCAGTACAATGAGCAGTACTTC. Translation gives CASSYQYNEQYF. The chain couples TRBV6-6 to TRBJ2-1; D is unclear. The end of the DNA aligns better with TRBJ2-7, so the J call may be wrong. CDR3 length: 12 amino acids. Looked up from germline, CDR1 is MNHNY and CDR2 is SVGAGI (reference sequence).

This clonotype was counted a few times. V is TRBV20-1 and J is TRBJ2-5, with 8 bases matching TRBD2. Germline loops: CDR1 DFQATT, CDR2 SNEGSKA (reference sequence). V shed 4 bases, J shed 7 bases, and the junction held 14 bases outside the gene matches. The CDR3 length is 15 residues. The CDR3 protein is CSAIGLAGGPGTQYF. The DNA for the CDR3 is TGCAGTGCTATTGGGCTAGCGGGTGGCCCAGGGACCCAGTACTTC.